This TCR beta chain was documented in a study of monozygotic twins with inflammatory bowel disease. CDR3 length: 15 residues. Germline loops: CDR1 SGHVS, CDR2 FQNEAQ. The TCR libraries each used total RNA (about 3,500 ng per library). TCRdb reanalyzed the 5' RACE reads and collapses them to one entry per CDR3 protein, without DNA. The specimen's table records about 380,000 distinct CDR3 sequences. Specimen: blood. The J gene is TRBJ2-1, the V gene TRBV7-8; TCRdb's assignment of TRBD1 cannot be checked, as there is no DNA. The receptor comes from a human donor with ulcerative colitis or Crohn's disease, or a healthy co-twin of an affected twin (not recorded which). The CDR3 spells CASSRFIGGANEQFF.